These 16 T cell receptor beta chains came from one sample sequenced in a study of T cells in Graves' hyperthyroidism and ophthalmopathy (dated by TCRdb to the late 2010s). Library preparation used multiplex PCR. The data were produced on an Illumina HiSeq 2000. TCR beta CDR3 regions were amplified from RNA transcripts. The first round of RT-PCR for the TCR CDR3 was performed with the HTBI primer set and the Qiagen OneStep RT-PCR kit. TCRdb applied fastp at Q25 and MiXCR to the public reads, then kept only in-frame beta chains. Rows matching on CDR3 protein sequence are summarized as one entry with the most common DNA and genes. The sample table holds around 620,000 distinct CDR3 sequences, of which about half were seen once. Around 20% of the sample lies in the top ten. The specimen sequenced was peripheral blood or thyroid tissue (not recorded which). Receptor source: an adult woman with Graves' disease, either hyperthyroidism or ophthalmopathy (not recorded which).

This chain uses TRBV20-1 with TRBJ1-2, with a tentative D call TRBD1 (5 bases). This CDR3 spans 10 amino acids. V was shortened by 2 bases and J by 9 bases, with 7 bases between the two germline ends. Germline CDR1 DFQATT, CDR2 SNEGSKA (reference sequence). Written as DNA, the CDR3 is TGCAGTGCTAGACAGGGCAGCTACACCTTC. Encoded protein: CSARQGSYTF.

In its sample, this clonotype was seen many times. The CDR3 DNA is TGTGCCAGCAGCCGAAATCGGGGTCTAAATGAAAAACTGTTTTTT. Its translation is CASSRNRGLNEKLFF. The chain combines TRBV7-9 with TRBJ1-4, with D hard to call. The CDR3 consists of 15 residues. From germline, CDR1 is SEHNR and CDR2 FQNEAQ (reference sequence). The germline V and J ends were trimmed by 5 bases and 5 bases, with 15 bases remaining between them.

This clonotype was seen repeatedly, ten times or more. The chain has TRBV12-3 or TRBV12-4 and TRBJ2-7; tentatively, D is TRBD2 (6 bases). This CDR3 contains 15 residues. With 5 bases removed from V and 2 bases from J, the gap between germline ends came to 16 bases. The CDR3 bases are TGTGCCAGCAGTCCCTCGGCGGGGCGAACCTACGAGCAGTACTTC. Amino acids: CASSPSAGRTYEQYF.

The CDR3 bases are TGCAGCTTGGAACCATTTGGCTCCTACGAGCAGTACTTC. Translating it yields CSLEPFGSYEQYF. The gene calls are TRBV29-1 and TRBJ2-7; no definite D call. Trimming left V 8 bases short and J 0 bases short, with 14 bases between. The CDR3 is 13 residues long. The germline gives CDR1 SQVTM, CDR2 ANQGSEA.

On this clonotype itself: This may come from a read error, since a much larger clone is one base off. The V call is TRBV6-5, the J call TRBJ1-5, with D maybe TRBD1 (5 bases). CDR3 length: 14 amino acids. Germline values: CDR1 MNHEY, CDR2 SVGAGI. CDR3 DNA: TGTGCCAGCAGCCCCGGGGCCTTCAATCAGCTCCAGCATTTT. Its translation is CASSPGAFNQLQHF.

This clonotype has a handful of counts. The CDR3 nucleotides are TGTGCCAGCAGTGAAGACGAGTCTGGGGCCAACGTCCTGACTTTC. This translates into CASSEDESGANVLTF. The chain is built from TRBV27 and TRBJ2-6; D call uncertain. The CDR3 has 15 residues. Trimming removed 5 bases from V and 1 base from J, with 9 bases in between. The germline CDR1 and CDR2 sequences are MNHEY and SMNVEV (reference sequence).

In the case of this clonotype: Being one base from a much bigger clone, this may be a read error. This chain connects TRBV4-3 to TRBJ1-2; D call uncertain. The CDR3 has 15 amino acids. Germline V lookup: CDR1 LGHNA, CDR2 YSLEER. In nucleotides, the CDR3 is TGCGCCAGCAGCCAGGCACACGGAGCTAACTATGGCTGCACCTTC. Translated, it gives CASSQAHGANYGCTF.

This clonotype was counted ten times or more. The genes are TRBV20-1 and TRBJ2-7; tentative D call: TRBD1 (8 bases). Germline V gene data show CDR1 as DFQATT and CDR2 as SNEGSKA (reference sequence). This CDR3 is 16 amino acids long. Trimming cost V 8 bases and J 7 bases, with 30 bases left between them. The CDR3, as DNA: TGCAGTTCCACCGGGACAGGAGGCGGGAGCGGCGGAGAGCAGTACTTC. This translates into CSSTGTGGGSGGEQYF.

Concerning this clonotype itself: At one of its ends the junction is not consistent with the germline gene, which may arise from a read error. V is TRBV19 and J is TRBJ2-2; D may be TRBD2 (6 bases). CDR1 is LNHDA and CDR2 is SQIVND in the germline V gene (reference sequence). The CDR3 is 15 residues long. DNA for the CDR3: TGTGCCAGTACTAGCGCCCGCGCGAACACCGGGGAGCTGTCTTGG. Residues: CASTSARANTGELSW.

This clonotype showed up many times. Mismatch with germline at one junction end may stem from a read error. The CDR3 is CASSANQAGTLF. CDR3 in DNA: TGTGCCAGCAGTGCAAATCAGGCAGGGACCCTCTTC. The chain recombines TRBV12-3 or TRBV12-4 with TRBJ1-2; D is possibly TRBD1 (5 bases). The CDR3 runs 12 residues.

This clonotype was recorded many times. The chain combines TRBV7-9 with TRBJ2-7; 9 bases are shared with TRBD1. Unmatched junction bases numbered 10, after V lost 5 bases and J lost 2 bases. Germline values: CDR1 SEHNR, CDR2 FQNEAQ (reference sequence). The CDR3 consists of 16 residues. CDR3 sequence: CASSPGTGKGTYEQYF. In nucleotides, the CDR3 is TGTGCCAGCAGCCCCGGGACAGGGAAAGGAACCTACGAGCAGTACTTC.

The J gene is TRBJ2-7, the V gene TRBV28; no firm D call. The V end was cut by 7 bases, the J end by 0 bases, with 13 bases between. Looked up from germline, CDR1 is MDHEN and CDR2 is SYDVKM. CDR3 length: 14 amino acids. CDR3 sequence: CASNVAPSSYEQYF. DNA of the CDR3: TGTGCCAGCAATGTCGCGCCTAGCTCCTACGAGCAGTACTTC.

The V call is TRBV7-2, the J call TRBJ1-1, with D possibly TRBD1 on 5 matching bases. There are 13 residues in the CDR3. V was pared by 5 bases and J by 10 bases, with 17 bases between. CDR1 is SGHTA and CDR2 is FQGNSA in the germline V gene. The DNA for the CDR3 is TGTGCCAGCAGCCCCGGCATGGAGGGGAGAGCTTTCTTT. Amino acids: CASSPGMEGRAFF.

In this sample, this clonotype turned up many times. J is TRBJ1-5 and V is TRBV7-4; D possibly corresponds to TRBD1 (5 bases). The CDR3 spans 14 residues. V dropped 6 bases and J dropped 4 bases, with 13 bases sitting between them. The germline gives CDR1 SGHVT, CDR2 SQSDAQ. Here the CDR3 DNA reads TGTGCCAGCAGGTCAGGGCAGCCTAATCAGCCCCAGCATTTT. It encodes CASRSGQPNQPQHF. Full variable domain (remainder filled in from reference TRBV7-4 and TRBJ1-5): GAGVSQSPRYKVAKRGRDVALRCDSISGHVTLYWYRQTLGQGSEVLTYSQSDAQRDKSGRPSGRFSAERPERSVSTLKIQRTEQGDSAVYLCASRSGQPNQPQHFGDGTRLSIL.

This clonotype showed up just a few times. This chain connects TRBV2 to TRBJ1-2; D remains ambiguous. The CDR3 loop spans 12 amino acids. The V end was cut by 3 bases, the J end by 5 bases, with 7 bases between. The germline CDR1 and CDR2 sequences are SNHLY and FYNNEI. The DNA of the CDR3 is TGTGCCAGCAGTGACCAGGAGTATGGCTACACCTTC. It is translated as CASSDQEYGYTF. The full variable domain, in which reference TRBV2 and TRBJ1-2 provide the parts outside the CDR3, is EPEVTQTPSHQVTQMGQEVILRCVPISNHLYFYWYRQILGQKVEFLVSFYNNEISEKSEIFDDQFSVERPDGSNFTLKIRSTKLEDSAMYFCASSDQEYGYTFGSGTRLTVV.

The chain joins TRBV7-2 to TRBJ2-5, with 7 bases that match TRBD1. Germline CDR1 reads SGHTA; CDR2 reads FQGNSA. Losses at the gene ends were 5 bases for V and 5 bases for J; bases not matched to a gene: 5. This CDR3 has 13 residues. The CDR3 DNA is TGTGCCAGCAGCAAGGACAGGTCGGAGACCCAGTACTTC. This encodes CASSKDRSETQYF. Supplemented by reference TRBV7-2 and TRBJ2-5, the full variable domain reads GAGVSQSPSNKVTEKGKDVELRCDPISGHTALYWYRQSLGQGLEFLIYFQGNSAPDKSGLPSDRFSAERTGGSVSTLTIQRTQQEDSAVYLCASSKDRSETQYFGPGTRLLVL.